The 2 T cell receptor beta chains given below trace back to one sample, sequenced in a study of OX40 agonist ivuxolimab in advanced cancers. Only in-frame clones appear in the TCRdb table, and some are missing; sequencing was by immunoSEQ multiplex PCR. The sample lists about 38,000 clones; nearly 85% were seen once. Here the sequenced sample was CD4+ or CD8+ T cells sorted from blood, taken in a trial of the OX40 agonist ivuxolimab. Receptors were obtained from an adult with an advanced solid tumor such as melanoma, head and neck, liver or kidney cancer.

The chain carries TRBV2 and TRBJ1-5; 8 bases line up with TRBD1. Trimming took 6 bases from V and 5 from J; bases not matched to a gene: 3. The CDR3 is 13 amino acids. The germline CDR1 and CDR2 sequences are SNHLY and FYNNEI. CDR3 amino acids: CASSLQGDQPQHF. For the CDR3, the DNA is TGTGCCAGCAGCTTACAGGGGGATCAGCCCCAGCATTTT.

The chain couples TRBV2 to TRBJ1-6; D gene ambiguous. CDR1 SNHLY and CDR2 FYNNEI come from the germline V gene. The length of the CDR3 is 15 residues. V was shortened by 3 bases and J by 7 bases, with 13 bases between the two germline ends. As DNA, the CDR3 is TGTGCCAGCAGTGATTGGACGGCCTCGAATTCACCCCTCCACTTT. Amino acids: CASSDWTASNSPLHF.